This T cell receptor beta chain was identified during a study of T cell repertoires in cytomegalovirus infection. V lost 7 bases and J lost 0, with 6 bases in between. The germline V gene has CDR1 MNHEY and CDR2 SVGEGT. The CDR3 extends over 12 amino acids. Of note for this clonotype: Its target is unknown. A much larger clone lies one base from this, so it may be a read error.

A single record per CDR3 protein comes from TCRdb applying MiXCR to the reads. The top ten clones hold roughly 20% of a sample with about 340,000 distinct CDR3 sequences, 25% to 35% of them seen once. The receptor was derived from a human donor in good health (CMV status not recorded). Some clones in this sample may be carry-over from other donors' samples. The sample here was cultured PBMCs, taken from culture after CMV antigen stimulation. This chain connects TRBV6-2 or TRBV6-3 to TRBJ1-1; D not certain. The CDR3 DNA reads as TGTGCCAGCAATTTTATGAACACTGAAGCTTTCTTT. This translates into CASNFMNTEAFF.